This T cell receptor beta chain is drawn from a study of CD8 T cells in Susac syndrome. At the level of the study: Blood was drawn from patients with Susac syndrome. At that point, they were therapy-naive, on corticosteroids, or on intravenous immunoglobulin alone.

As judged by recently defined diagnostic criteria, patients with Susac syndrome had definite or probable disease. Random-hexamer reverse transcription was applied to roughly 0.5 to 1 ug RNA. Amplification of TCR beta CDR3 by immunoSEQ multiplex PCR spanned 54 Vbeta and 13 Jbeta. One entry per CDR3 protein results from TCRdb running MiXCR on the immunoSEQ multiplex PCR reads. The sample has about 140,000 distinct CDR3 sequences, 95% seen once. This CDR3 contains 15 residues. With V trimmed by 6 bases and J by 6 bases, 11 bases remained unmatched. Germline CDR1 and CDR2: KGHSH and LQKENI. J is TRBJ2-7 and V is TRBV18, with 10 positions matching TRBD1. The receptor was derived from a human donor with Susac syndrome. The material sequenced was CD4+ T cells from PBMCs. This chain's CDR3 is CASSRGQGNLVEQYF. The CDR3 region has the DNA TGTGCCAGCTCGAGGGGACAGGGGAATCTAGTCGAGCAGTACTTC.